Given below is one TCR beta chain in context. Other DNA sequences in this specimen translate into the identical CDR3. This sample stems from a study of blood T cell repertoires in COVID-19. In the study overall: Sources were T cells, B-cell-depleted T cells, or PBMCs; the material itself was cDNA or gDNA.

This table comes from immunoSEQ multiplex PCR, and its TCRdb copy is limited to in-frame clones, with some not included. Of about 190,000 clones detected, approximately 88% appear once; the ten largest clones hold around 7%. V was pared by 1 base and J by 10 bases, with 8 bases between. This CDR3 comprises 12 residues. CDR1 and CDR2 from the germline V gene are LGHDT and YNNKEL (reference sequence). J is TRBJ2-1 and V is TRBV3-1 (or the pseudogene TRBV3-2), with D tentatively TRBD2 (6 bases). The sequence was obtained from a middle-aged man with acute or convalescent COVID-19. Sequenced: peripheral blood. The CDR3: CASSQVAGEQFF. The CDR3, as DNA: TGTGCCAGCAGCCAAGTTGCGGGGGAGCAGTTCTTC.